This entry is about one T cell receptor beta chain. The data derive from a study of blood T cell repertoires in COVID-19. Study summary: Both acute and convalescent COVID-19 samples were obtained from the United States, Italy and Spain. PBMCs, B-cell-depleted T cells, or T cells provided the cDNA or gDNA that made up the material.

The CDR3 contains 14 residues. The V gene's germline CDR1 is SGHRS and CDR2 YFSETQ. After removal of 4 bases from V and 5 bases from J, the junction contained 6 bases not matched to a gene. The authors' processing: Scientists estimated how many nucleated cells there were by amplifying reference gene primers. Assay: immunoSEQ multiplex PCR; the TCRdb copy retains only in-frame clones and omits some. The V and J calls and clone size were taken over from that table, and D and trimming were inferred from the DNA. The repertoire holds about 310,000 clones, over 75% seen once, with less than 9.5% in the top ten.

The sequence was collected from a woman aged 45-65 years who had recovered from COVID-19. Sequenced material: peripheral blood. The J gene is TRBJ2-7, the V gene TRBV5-1, with 10 bases identical to TRBD1. CDR3 in amino acids: CASSPGQGWNEQYF. CDR3 sequence (DNA): TGCGCCAGCAGCCCGGGACAGGGGTGGAACGAGCAGTACTTC.